This T cell receptor (beta chain) stems from a study of vaccination effects on CD4 cells after COVID-19. Study at large: Post-vaccine draws lagged the second dose by a median of 72 days. The culture medium for a few million PBMC per well included about 9 IU/ml IL-2 and roughly 10 ug/ml peptides.

Subsequent to roughly 9 days of culture, CD4+ T cells were isolated. Every participant took two doses of the BNT162b2 or mRNA-1273 vaccine. Previously uninfected by SARS-CoV-2, the vaccine recipients also showed negative nucleocapsid antibodies. Both day 3 and day 7 saw half the medium replaced with IL-2 medium. Data came from immunoSEQ multiplex PCR; TCRdb stores just in-frame clones and leaves some out. The data hold some 66,000 clones, with less than 85% observed a single time. This clone was observed a few times. Its specificity is unknown. Trimming pared 5 bases from V and 4 bases from J, leaving 12 bases between. Germline V gene sequence: CDR1 SGHAT, CDR2 FQNNGV. The CDR3 length is 14 residues.

Sample: CD4+ T cells from PBMCs cultured without peptide, taken after COVID-19 vaccination. The origin of this receptor is a human donor who received a COVID-19 vaccine. J is TRBJ1-3 and V is TRBV11-2; tentative D call: TRBD1 (6 bases). CDR3 sequence: CASSQGPAGNTIYF. In DNA, the CDR3 is TGTGCCAGCAGCCAGGGGCCGGCGGGAAACACCATATATTTT.